This T cell receptor (beta chain) comes out of a study of cytomegalovirus exposure and HLA in healthy donors. Study-level background: There were 88 million or so unique TCRs (from HLA-typed donors) in an early data release.

This clone was detected only a few times. Its antigen is unidentified. Findings and caveats of the study: The later analysis indicated that the majority of CMV-associated TCR beta chains appeared HLA-restricted. Across HLA loci, a later analysis found differing TCR association rates, with DRB1 most and HLA-C fewest. With later analysis, a missense DCLRE1C variant became linked to TCR beta V- and J-gene trimming.

It was with 60 Vbeta and 13 Jbeta primers that the PCR ran. The method was immunoSEQ multiplex PCR; TCRdb's version includes in-frame clones alone and lacks a portion of them. The sample yields around 190,000 clones, around 90% seen once. CDR3 length: 14 residues. The V segment lost 4 bases and the J segment 1 base; nucleotides outside the gene matches: 1. Germline V gene data show CDR1 as MNHEY and CDR2 as SVGAGI. The sequence came from a woman aged 18-29 years in good health and CMV-seronegative. Source material: PBMCs. The V gene is TRBV6-5, the J gene TRBJ1-5; 7 positions match TRBD1. CDR3 sequence: CASSSQGSNQPQHF. The CDR3 DNA sequence: TGTGCCAGCAGTTCACAGGGGAGCAATCAGCCCCAGCATTTT.